The 16 T cell receptor beta chains below were found in one sample sequenced in a study of glioma-infiltrating T cells after dendritic cell vaccination. Clones were sequenced by immunoSEQ multiplex PCR, and TCRdb holds only the in-frame ones, with some missing. Of roughly 100,000 clones listed, over 65% are singletons. This specimen was blood, taken before dendritic cell vaccination. These receptors originate from a human donor with glioblastoma.

The V and J genes are TRBV27 and TRBJ2-1, with D perhaps TRBD2 (7 bases). The length of the CDR3 is 15 residues. Germline loops: CDR1 MNHEY, CDR2 SMNVEV (reference sequence). The V and J ends lost 8 bases and 0 bases respectively, with 14 bases between them. The CDR3 DNA sequence: TGTGCCAGCTGGTCGAGGGGGGGCTCCTACAATGAGCAGTTCTTC. Translation gives CASWSRGGSYNEQFF.

This sequence joins TRBV7-9 and TRBJ1-1; possible D gene TRBD1, 6 bases. From germline, CDR1 is SEHNR and CDR2 FQNEAQ (reference sequence). V was trimmed by 4 bases and J by 5 bases, leaving 17 bases between them. The CDR3 runs 15 residues. The CDR3 loop reads CASSWEQGGWTEAFF. CDR3 sequence (DNA): TGTGCCAGCAGCTGGGAACAGGGTGGATGGACTGAAGCTTTCTTT.

The V gene is TRBV11-2, the J gene TRBJ2-7; TRBD2 is a possible D gene (6 bases). The CDR3 contains 15 residues. V was cut by 7 bases and J by 3 bases, with 19 bases left in between. In germline, CDR1 is SGHAT, CDR2 FQNNGV. CDR3 sequence: CASTPSKEGIYEQYF. The DNA of the CDR3 is TGTGCCAGCACGCCTAGTAAGGAGGGTATCTACGAGCAGTACTTC.

This rearrangement joins TRBV18 to TRBJ2-3; perhaps TRBD2 as D (5 bases). In germline, CDR1 is KGHSH, CDR2 LQKENI. Trimming pared 3 bases from V and 6 bases from J, leaving 16 bases between. CDR3 length equals 15 residues. CDR3 sequence reads: CASSPIVQRGDTQYF. The CDR3 DNA reads TGTGCCAGCTCACCGATCGTCCAAAGAGGGGATACGCAGTATTTT.

The gene calls are TRBV15 and TRBJ1-4; the D gene is possibly TRBD1 (6 bases). Trimming took 5 bases from V and 5 from J, leaving 12 bases between them. CDR3 length: 14 amino acids. Germline V gene sequence: CDR1 LNHNV, CDR2 YYDKDF (reference sequence). The CDR3 coding sequence is TGTGCCACCAGCGCCGGGGGGCAGAATGAAAAACTGTTTTTT. This codes for CATSAGGQNEKLFF.

The rearrangement joins TRBV2 to TRBJ1-5; D possibly corresponds to TRBD1 (5 bases). This CDR3 has 12 amino acids. Trimming took 7 bases from V and 4 from J, leaving 8 bases between them. Germline lookup yields CDR1 SNHLY and CDR2 FYNNEI. The CDR3 protein is CASTSGNQPQHF. The CDR3 DNA is TGTGCCAGCACGTCAGGGAATCAGCCCCAGCATTTT. The whole variable domain, filled in from reference TRBV2 and TRBJ1-5, reads EPEVTQTPSHQVTQMGQEVILRCVPISNHLYFYWYRQILGQKVEFLVSFYNNEISEKSEIFDDQFSVERPDGSNFTLKIRSTKLEDSAMYFCASTSGNQPQHFGDGTRLSIL.

This chain uses TRBV2 with TRBJ2-1; TRBD2 aligns across 9 bases. CDR3 length equals 16 residues. Germline CDR1 and CDR2: SNHLY and FYNNEI. The V and J ends lost 2 bases and 1 base, in that order; junction bases with no gene match: 3. CDR3 nucleotide sequence: TGTGCCAGCAGTGAAAGAGCGGGGGGATCCTACAATGAGCAGTTCTTC. This encodes CASSERAGGSYNEQFF.

J is TRBJ2-7 and V is TRBV27; TRBD1 matches at 7 bases. Unmatched junction bases numbered 7, after V lost 6 bases and J lost 5 bases. The CDR3 consists of 13 residues. Germline lookup yields CDR1 MNHEY and CDR2 SMNVEV (reference sequence). CDR3 bases: TGTGCCAGCAGGGGGACAGTGTATCACGAGCAGTACTTC. This translates into CASRGTVYHEQYF.

The V and J genes are TRBV12-5 and TRBJ2-4; the D gene is possibly TRBD2 (6 bases). The CDR3 is 15 amino acids. The ends were cut back, 5 bases at V and 1 base at J, with 12 bases in the middle. In germline, CDR1 is LGHNT, CDR2 FRNRAP. CDR3 sequence reads: CASGTRRGAKNIQYF. CDR3 DNA sequence: TGTGCTAGTGGTACGAGACGGGGGGCCAAAAACATTCAGTACTTC. The complete variable domain, with remaining parts taken from reference TRBV12-5 and TRBJ2-4, reads DARVTQTPRHKVTEMGQEVTMRCQPILGHNTVFWYRQTMMQGLELLAYFRNRAPLDDSGMPKDRFSAEMPDATLATLKIQPSEPRDSAVYFCASGTRRGAKNIQYFGAGTRLSVL.

In this sample, this clone turned up once. The J gene is TRBJ2-4, the V gene TRBV10-3; 9 bases fit TRBD1. J was trimmed by 7 bases and V by 9 bases; bases with no gene match: 10. This CDR3 has 14 amino acids. In germline, CDR1 is ENHRY, CDR2 SYGVKD. CDR3 loop: CAISPRGQGNIQYF. The CDR3 coding sequence is TGTGCCATTTCCCCCCGAGGACAGGGGAACATTCAGTACTTC.

The chain combines TRBV6-4 with TRBJ2-7, with TRBD1 identical over 7 bases. Germline V gives CDR1 MRHNA, CDR2 SNTAGT. This CDR3 is built from 13 residues. The junction had 11 bases not matched to a gene; V was cut back by 6 bases and J by 9 bases. CDR3 sequence (DNA): TGTGCCAGCAGGACTGACAGGGAAATCGGGCAGTACTTC. Translated, it gives CASRTDREIGQYF.

The chain links TRBV11-2 to TRBJ1-2; D might be TRBD1 (6 bases). The germline V gene encodes CDR1 SGHAT and CDR2 FQNNGV. Trimming took 5 bases from V and 1 from J, leaving 8 bases between them. The CDR3 extends over 13 amino acids. The CDR3 loop is CASSQGRNYGYTF. The DNA of the CDR3 is TGTGCCAGCAGCCAGGGGCGTAACTATGGCTACACCTTC.

The J gene is TRBJ2-1, the V gene TRBV13, with D possibly TRBD2 on 6 matching bases. The V gene's germline CDR1 is PRHDT and CDR2 FYEKMQ (reference sequence). V was shortened by 1 base and J by 8 bases, with 15 bases between the two germline ends. This CDR3 comprises 15 residues. In DNA form, the CDR3 reads TGTGCCAGCAGCTTAGCGGGAGCCGGTAGCCATGAGCAGTTCTTC. It translates to CASSLAGAGSHEQFF.

The CDR3 DNA reads TGTGCCAGCAGCGACCGAATAGGACAGGGGGCGCATTATGGCTACACCTTC. Its translation is CASSDRIGQGAHYGYTF. The rearrangement uses TRBV5-8 and TRBJ1-2; the match to TRBD1 covers 11 bases. The V gene's germline CDR1 is SGHTS and CDR2 YDEGEE. After removal of 4 bases from V and 5 bases from J, the junction contained 13 bases not matched to a gene. This CDR3 contains 17 residues.

The CDR3 DNA sequence: TGTGCCAGCTACTCAGTCCTAGCGGGTTCCACCGGGGAGCTGTTTTTT. This codes for CASYSVLAGSTGELFF. The rearrangement links TRBV5-4 to TRBJ2-2; 8 bases are shared with TRBD2. This CDR3 region has 16 residues. J lost 4 bases, V lost 7 bases, and 12 bases had no gene match. Germline CDR1 and CDR2: SGHNT and YYREEE (reference sequence).

This clone was counted only a few times. The J gene is TRBJ2-7, the V gene TRBV11-3; D is perhaps TRBD2 (5 bases). The V end lost 4 bases, the J end lost 5 bases, and 15 bases lay between the germline ends. CDR3 length equals 14 residues. Germline CDR1 reads SGHNT; CDR2 reads YENEEA. The DNA of the CDR3 is TGTGCCAGCAGCTCCCCGCGGGCCGGGGACGAGCAGTACTTC. It codes for CASSSPRAGDEQYF.